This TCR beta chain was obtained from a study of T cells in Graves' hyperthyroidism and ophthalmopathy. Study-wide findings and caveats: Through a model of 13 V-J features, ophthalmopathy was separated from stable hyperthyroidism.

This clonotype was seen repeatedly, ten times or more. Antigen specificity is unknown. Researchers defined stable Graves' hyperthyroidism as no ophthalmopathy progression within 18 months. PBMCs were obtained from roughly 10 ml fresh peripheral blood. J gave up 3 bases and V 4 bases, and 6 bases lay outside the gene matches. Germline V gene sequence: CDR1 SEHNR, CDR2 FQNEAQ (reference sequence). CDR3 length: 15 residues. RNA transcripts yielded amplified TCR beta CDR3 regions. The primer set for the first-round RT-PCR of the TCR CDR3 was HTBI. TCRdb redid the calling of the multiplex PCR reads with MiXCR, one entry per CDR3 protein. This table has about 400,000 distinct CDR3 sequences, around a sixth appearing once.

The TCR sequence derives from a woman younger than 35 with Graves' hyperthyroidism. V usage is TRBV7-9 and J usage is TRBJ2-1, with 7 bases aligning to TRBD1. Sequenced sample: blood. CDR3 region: CASSSTGIIYNEQFF. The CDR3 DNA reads TGTGCCAGCAGCTCGACAGGGATTATCTACAATGAGCAGTTCTTC.